One and the same sample provided the 32 T cell receptor beta chains below, sequenced in a study of shared clonotypes between healthy human individuals. Only in-frame clones appear in the TCRdb table, and some are missing; sequencing was by immunoSEQ multiplex PCR. The sample holds over a million clones, around 76% seen once. The specimen sequenced was memory CD4+ T cells sorted from blood. Subset in this sample: CD45RA-negative fraction. The source of these receptors is a man aged 18-30 years in good health.

A remark on this clone: The same CDR3 is also encoded by other DNA sequences in this sample. The chain is built from TRBV7-6 and TRBJ2-3; D gene ambiguous. Looked up from germline, CDR1 is SGHVS and CDR2 is FNYEAQ. The CDR3 is 13 residues long. Trimming took off 3 bases at V and 3 bases at J, with 7 bases between the two ends. This CDR3 reads CASSFQATDTQYF. The CDR3 coding sequence is TGTGCCAGCAGCTTCCAGGCTACAGATACGCAGTATTTT.

This sequence joins TRBV18 and TRBJ1-5; 10 bases fit TRBD1. With V trimmed by 3 bases and J by 3 bases, 5 bases remained unmatched. Germline V gene sequence: CDR1 KGHSH, CDR2 LQKENI. The CDR3 length is 16 residues. The DNA of the CDR3 is TGTGCCAGCTCACCGGGACAGGGGAGAAACAATCAGCCCCAGCATTTT. Its protein is CASSPGQGRNNQPQHF. The full variable domain, completed using reference TRBV18 and TRBJ1-5, is NAGVMQNPRHLVRRRGQEARLRCSPMKGHSHVYWYRQLPEEGLKFMVYLQKENIIDESGMPKERFSAEFPKEGPSILRIQQVVRGDSAAYFCASSPGQGRNNQPQHFGDGTRLSIL.

The chain's CDR3 is CASSEGGLALAKNIQYF. CDR3 DNA sequence: TGTGCCAGCAGTGAAGGAGGACTAGCACTAGCCAAAAACATTCAGTACTTC. V and J are TRBV6-1 and TRBJ2-4; TRBD2 matches 8 bases. The CDR3 extends over 17 amino acids. From germline, CDR1 is MNHNS and CDR2 SASEGT. V gave up 1 base and J gave up 0 bases; unmatched junction bases: 5.

The rearrangement joins TRBV5-1 to TRBJ1-5, with D possibly being TRBD1 (5 bases). Deletions cut 1 base from V and 0 bases from J, with 26 bases between. This CDR3 has 21 residues. The germline V gene encodes CDR1 SGHRS and CDR2 YFSETQ. CDR3 sequence reads: CASSLFIPRRGRSDSNQPQHF. DNA of the CDR3: TGCGCCAGCAGCTTGTTTATCCCCCGCCGGGGCCGGAGTGATAGCAATCAGCCCCAGCATTTT. Together with reference TRBV5-1 and TRBJ1-5, the CDR3 gives the full variable domain: KAGVTQTPRYLIKTRGQQVTLSCSPISGHRSVSWYQQTPGQGLQFLFEYFSETQRNKGNFPGRFSGRQFSNSRSEMNVSTLELGDSALYLCASSLFIPRRGRSDSNQPQHFGDGTRLSIL.

The rearrangement joins TRBV4-2 to TRBJ1-4; D is unclear. CDR3 length: 17 residues. V was trimmed by 0 bases and J by 5 bases, leaving 16 bases between them. The germline gives CDR1 LGHNA, CDR2 YNFKEQ. CDR3 sequence (DNA): TGTGCCAGCAGCCAAGAGATCCCGGGCCAAGGGAATGAAAAACTGTTTTTT. This encodes CASSQEIPGQGNEKLFF.

This sequence joins TRBV5-4 and TRBJ2-3; tentatively, D is TRBD1 (5 bases). CDR3 size: 15 residues. Germline-derived CDR1 and CDR2 are SGHNT and YYREEE (reference sequence). V was pared by 4 bases and J by 0 bases, with 12 bases between. The CDR3 reads CASSQDQGSTDTQYF. The CDR3 DNA is TGTGCCAGCAGCCAGGACCAGGGAAGCACAGATACGCAGTATTTT.

This clone appeared once. The CDR3 here is CASSLNGLRDTQYF. CDR3 sequence (DNA): TGTGCCAGCAGTTTAAATGGTTTGAGAGATACGCAGTATTTT. J is TRBJ2-3 and V is TRBV27; D gene ambiguous. CDR1 MNHEY and CDR2 SMNVEV come from the germline V gene (reference sequence). The V end lost 2 bases, the J end lost 5 bases, and 11 bases lay between the germline ends. The CDR3 sequence is 14 residues long.

The chain has TRBV30 and TRBJ2-7; 12 nucleotides agree with TRBD1. The CDR3 has 13 amino acids. The junction had 3 bases not matched to a gene; V was cut back by 4 bases and J by 5 bases. Germline lookup yields CDR1 GTSNPN and CDR2 SVGIG (reference sequence). The CDR3 protein is CAWTGQGANEQYF. The CDR3 region has the DNA TGTGCCTGGACGGGACAGGGGGCAAACGAGCAGTACTTC.

The CDR3 DNA follows: TGCGCCAGCAGTGGGACGGGACTAGCGGGTGAGCAGTTCTTC. Encoded protein: CASSGTGLAGEQFF. The chain couples TRBV10-1 to TRBJ2-1, with 12 positions matching TRBD2. This CDR3 comprises 14 residues. J was trimmed by 9 bases and V by 4 bases; bases with no gene match: 4. Germline V gene lookup returns CDR1 WNHNN and CDR2 SYGVQD (reference sequence).

The rearrangement links TRBV20-1 to TRBJ2-1; D is perhaps TRBD2 (5 bases). Germline lookup yields CDR1 DFQATT and CDR2 SNEGSKA (reference sequence). The CDR3 has 10 residues. The V end lost 3 bases, the J end lost 8 bases, and 5 bases lay between the germline ends. CDR3 nucleotide sequence: TGCAGTGCTAGCGGGGATGAGCAGTTCTTC. Translation: CSASGDEQFF.

The chain joins TRBV5-1 to TRBJ2-2; 8 nucleotides align to TRBD1. There are 16 residues in the CDR3. Germline lookup yields CDR1 SGHRS and CDR2 YFSETQ. Unmatched junction bases numbered 5, after V lost 0 bases and J lost 4 bases. CDR3 nucleotide sequence: TGCGCCAGCAGCTTGGGGACAGGGACTTCCACCGGGGAGCTGTTTTTT. Amino acid sequence: CASSLGTGTSTGELFF. Full variable domain (remainder filled in from reference TRBV5-1 and TRBJ2-2): KAGVTQTPRYLIKTRGQQVTLSCSPISGHRSVSWYQQTPGQGLQFLFEYFSETQRNKGNFPGRFSGRQFSNSRSEMNVSTLELGDSALYLCASSLGTGTSTGELFFGEGSRLTVL.

The chain employs TRBV19 and TRBJ2-7; 7 positions agree with TRBD2. Germline CDR1 reads LNHDA; CDR2 reads SQIVND (reference sequence). With 2 bases clipped from V and 1 base from J, the junction kept 26 bases outside the gene matches. There are 22 residues in the CDR3. CDR3 protein: CASSIILRWASGLRTTSYEQYF. The DNA for the CDR3 is TGTGCCAGTAGTATAATTTTGAGATGGGCTAGCGGCTTAAGGACCACTTCCTACGAGCAGTACTTC. Full variable domain (missing parts from reference TRBV19 and TRBJ2-7): DGGITQSPKYLFRKEGQNVTLSCEQNLNHDAMYWYRQDPGQGLRLIYYSQIVNDFQKGDIAEGYSVSREKKESFPLTVTSAQKNPTAFYLCASSIILRWASGLRTTSYEQYFGPGTRLTVT.

This chain connects TRBV5-1 to TRBJ1-2; 7 nucleotides agree with TRBD1. After removal of 4 bases from V and 7 bases from J, the junction contained 13 bases not matched to a gene. Germline CDR1 and CDR2: SGHRS and YFSETQ. This CDR3 comprises 15 residues. The CDR3 DNA follows: TGCGCCAGCAGCGCAGGGGGGGTTGCCTCTATTGGCTACACCTTC. Its translation is CASSAGGVASIGYTF.

This clone occurred once. This chain connects TRBV9 to TRBJ1-4; 7 bases match TRBD1. There are 15 residues in the CDR3. Germline assignment: CDR1 SGDLS and CDR2 YYNGEE. The V and J ends lost 3 bases and 8 bases, in that order; junction bases with no gene match: 10. CDR3 DNA: TGTGCCAGCAGCGGACAGGGTTTACCCCACGAAAAACTGTTTTTT. As protein: CASSGQGLPHEKLFF.

V gene TRBV5-4 combines with J gene TRBJ2-7; maybe TRBD2 (6 bases). The CDR3 covers 13 residues. The germline CDR1 and CDR2 sequences are SGHNT and YYREEE (reference sequence). V was clipped by 9 bases and J by 4 bases, with 17 bases between them. This CDR3 reads CAIGREDFYEQYF. In nucleotides, the CDR3 is TGTGCCATTGGAAGGGAGGACTTTTACGAGCAGTACTTC.

Comments on this clone: The junction departs from the called germline gene at one end, perhaps through a read error. Different DNA sequences within this sample yield the same CDR3. V and J are TRBV5-1 and TRBJ1-3; 7 bases map to TRBD1. The V gene's germline CDR1 is SGHRS and CDR2 YFSETQ. The CDR3 loop spans 16 amino acids. The CDR3: CASSLAGGASGNTIYF. Written as DNA, the CDR3 is TGCGCCAGTAGCTTGGCAGGGGGGGCCTCTGGAAACACCATATATTTT.

J is TRBJ2-3 and V is TRBV10-3, with TRBD1 matching 7 bases. The V gene's germline CDR1 is ENHRY and CDR2 SYGVKD. The CDR3 sequence is 15 residues long. J was trimmed by 6 bases and V by 3 bases; bases with no gene match: 9. CDR3 protein: CAISDQTGTADTQYF. The CDR3 coding sequence is TGTGCCATCAGTGATCAAACCGGGACAGCGGATACGCAGTATTTT.

The chain joins TRBV5-8 to TRBJ2-3; D not resolved. Germline CDR1 and CDR2: SGHTS and YDEGEE. V was cut by 5 bases and J by 0 bases, with 7 bases left in between. This CDR3 region has 13 residues. The CDR3 loop is CASRVSSTDTQYF. For the CDR3, the DNA is TGTGCCAGCAGGGTTTCTAGCACAGATACGCAGTATTTT.

The chain is built from TRBV5-4 and TRBJ2-5, with TRBD2 matching over 9 bases. Trimming cost V 1 base and J 3 bases; bases outside gene matches: 7. The CDR3 sequence is 16 residues long. Germline V gene data show CDR1 as SGHNT and CDR2 as YYREEE (reference sequence). The CDR3 sequence: CASSLTSLAGKETQYF. The DNA for the CDR3 is TGTGCCAGCAGCTTGACGTCTCTAGCGGGGAAAGAGACCCAGTACTTC.

This clone was recorded only once. DNA of the CDR3: TGTGCCAGCAGCTTGGATAGCGGGTCCTACAATGAGCAGTTCTTC. Amino acid sequence: CASSLDSGSYNEQFF. The genes are TRBV11-3 and TRBJ2-1; 7 nucleotides match TRBD2. With 3 bases clipped from V and 1 base from J, the junction kept 3 bases outside the gene matches. This CDR3 contains 15 residues. The germline CDR1 and CDR2 sequences are SGHNT and YENEEA.

This chain joins TRBV12-2 and TRBJ2-7; TRBD1, the D gene given by the table, was not confirmed from the DNA. TRBV12-2 represents a pseudogene. CDR3 length: 17 residues. CDR3 protein: CASRPRRRQGGTYEQYF. The CDR3, as DNA: TGTGCAAGTCGCCCCCGCCGAAGACAGGGGGGGACCTACGAGCAGTACTTC.

A single count supports this clone. Other DNA sequences within the sample encode an identical CDR3. The chain links TRBV6-1 to TRBJ2-7; TRBD2 matches at 7 bases. The trim removed 3 bases at V and 7 bases at J, leaving 0 bases unmatched. The CDR3 loop spans 11 amino acids. CDR1 is MNHNS and CDR2 is SASEGT in the germline V gene. DNA for the CDR3: TGTGCCAGCAGTGAGGGGGGGGAGCAGTACTTC. This encodes CASSEGGEQYF.

This clone has only a few counts. In the same sample, other DNA sequences code for this CDR3. This sequence joins TRBV29-1 and TRBJ2-1; D gene unclear. V was cut by 7 bases and J by 10 bases, with 14 bases left in between. Germline loops: CDR1 SQVTM, CDR2 ANQGSEA. This CDR3 is 11 amino acids long. The CDR3 nucleotides are TGCAGCGCCGCCCCCGGTGGGGAGCAGTTCTTC. As protein: CSAAPGGEQFF.

The V call is TRBV7-3, the J call TRBJ2-7; tentative D call: TRBD1 (6 bases). The CDR3 loop spans 14 amino acids. Germline lookup yields CDR1 SGHTA and CDR2 FQGTGA. The V and J ends lost 1 base and 2 bases respectively, with 9 bases between them. CDR3 coding DNA: TGTGCCAGCAGCTTAAAGACAGGCCCCTACGAGCAGTACTTC. Its translation is CASSLKTGPYEQYF.

This clone showed up just once. The genes are TRBV5-6 and TRBJ1-2, with TRBD1 identical over 8 bases. V was pared by 3 bases and J by 8 bases, with 6 bases of the junction left unmatched. The germline CDR1 and CDR2 sequences are SGHDT and YYEEEE. The CDR3 spans 13 residues. CDR3 DNA: TGTGCCAGCAGCTCCACAGGGGGACAGGGCTACACCTTC. It translates to CASSSTGGQGYTF.

The rearrangement joins TRBV18 to TRBJ2-2; D is tentatively TRBD1 or TRBD2 (5 bases each). Trimming left V 6 bases short and J 3 bases short, with 20 bases between. Germline CDR1 KGHSH, CDR2 LQKENI. The length of the CDR3 is 17 residues. In DNA form, the CDR3 reads TGTGCCAGCTCCCCTAAATACGAGGGGCCCTACACCGGGGAGCTGTTTTTT. Protein: CASSPKYEGPYTGELFF.

With respect to this clone: The identical CDR3 is also encoded by other nucleotide sequences in the sample. J is TRBJ2-3 and V is TRBV19; D not certain. The CDR3 is made up of 13 amino acids. Germline CDR1 reads LNHDA; CDR2 reads SQIVND (reference sequence). V was shortened by 7 bases and J by 0 bases, with 8 bases between the two germline ends. The CDR3 protein is CASKPGSTDTQYF. The DNA for the CDR3 is TGTGCCAGTAAGCCCGGGAGCACAGATACGCAGTATTTT.

In this sample, this clone turned up once. This sequence may be a read error, since a much larger clone differs from it by one base. The chain carries TRBV7-9 and TRBJ1-6; a possible D gene is TRBD1 (6 bases). The CDR3 is 14 amino acids. Per the germline V gene, CDR1 is SEHNR and CDR2 is FQNEAQ (reference sequence). V was pared by 1 base and J by 6 bases, with 7 bases between. This CDR3 reads CASSLVQGNSPLHF. The CDR3 bases are TGTGCCAGCAGCTTAGTACAGGGTAATTCACCCCTCCACTTT.

This chain joins TRBV14 and TRBJ2-7; D remains unclear. Germline loops: CDR1 SGHDN, CDR2 FVKESK. The CDR3 is 18 amino acids. Trimming stripped 1 base from V and 5 bases from J, with 24 bases between. The CDR3 spells CASSQVLRAPSSFHEQYF. Written as DNA, the CDR3 is TGTGCCAGCAGCCAAGTCCTTCGTGCGCCTAGTTCGTTCCACGAGCAGTACTTC.

The V call is TRBV6-1, the J call TRBJ2-5; no reliable D call. The V end lost 4 bases, the J end lost 0 bases, and 9 bases lay between the germline ends. Germline CDR1 reads MNHNS; CDR2 reads SASEGT. The CDR3 has 14 residues. The CDR3 coding sequence is TGTGCCAGCAGTGGAAACGGCCACCAAGAGACCCAGTACTTC. Protein: CASSGNGHQETQYF.

The rearrangement links TRBV4-1 to TRBJ2-3; a possible D gene is TRBD2 (6 bases). With 4 bases removed from V and 9 bases from J, the gap between germline ends came to 17 bases. The CDR3 is made up of 14 amino acids. Germline V gives CDR1 MGHRA, CDR2 YSYEKL. CDR3 residues: CASSPGEVLGTQYF. DNA of the CDR3: TGCGCCAGCAGCCCGGGGGAGGTCCTGGGCACGCAGTATTTT.

V gene TRBV5-1 combines with J gene TRBJ1-2; 7 bases fit TRBD1. Germline trimming cut 0 bases from V and 0 bases from J; bases unmatched to any gene: 5. Germline CDR1 is SGHRS and CDR2 is YFSETQ. The CDR3 sequence is 16 residues long. The CDR3 DNA is TGCGCCAGCAGCTTGGATGACAGGGCCGCTAACTATGGCTACACCTTC. This translates into CASSLDDRAANYGYTF.